This T cell receptor (beta chain) was sequenced during a study of shared clonotypes between healthy human individuals. Turning to the study itself: There were three CD4 naive, three CD4 memory, two CD8 naive and one CD8 memory plates per donor. General study results and limits: Incompleteness in sorted-subset sequencing, despite large depth, was shown by rarefaction. In contrast to clonotypes shared by all four donors, non-shared clonotypes had lower generation probabilities.

In the case of this clone: Its cognate antigen is unknown.

The germline V and J ends were trimmed by 2 bases and 4 bases, with 11 bases remaining between them. The CDR3 runs 15 residues. Germline loops: CDR1 MDHEN, CDR2 SYDVKM. Method: immunoSEQ multiplex PCR; TCRdb's copy keeps in-frame clones and lacks some. This sample has roughly 2.5 million clones, with around 94% found just once. Every donor, a Caucasian adult, lived in Nashville, Tennessee. V and J are TRBV28 and TRBJ2-2; D uncertain. This clonotype originated in a man aged 18 to 35 in good health. Sequencing was performed on naive CD4+ T cells sorted from blood. Sample subset: CD45RA+ positively selected. For the CDR3, the DNA is TGTGCCAGCAGTTTACACCCCTCCGGCACCGGGGAGCTGTTTTTT. This sequence encodes CASSLHPSGTGELFF.